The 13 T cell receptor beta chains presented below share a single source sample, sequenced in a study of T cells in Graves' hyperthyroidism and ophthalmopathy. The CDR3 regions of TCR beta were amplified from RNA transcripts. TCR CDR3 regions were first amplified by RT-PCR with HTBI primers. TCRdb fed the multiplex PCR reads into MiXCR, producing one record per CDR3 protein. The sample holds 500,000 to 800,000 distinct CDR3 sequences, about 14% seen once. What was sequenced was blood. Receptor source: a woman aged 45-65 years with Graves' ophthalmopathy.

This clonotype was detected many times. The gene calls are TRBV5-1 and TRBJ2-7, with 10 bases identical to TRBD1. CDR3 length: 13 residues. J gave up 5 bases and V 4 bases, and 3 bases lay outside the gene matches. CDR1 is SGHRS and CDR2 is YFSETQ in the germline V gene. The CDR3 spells CASSLGQGNEQYF. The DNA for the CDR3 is TGCGCCAGCAGCCTGGGACAGGGGAACGAGCAGTACTTC.

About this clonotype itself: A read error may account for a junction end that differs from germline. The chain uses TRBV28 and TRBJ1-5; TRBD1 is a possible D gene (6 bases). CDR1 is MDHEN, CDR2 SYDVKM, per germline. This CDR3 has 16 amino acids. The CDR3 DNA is TGTGCCAGCCGTCTTCGAATGGGCAGGGGCAATCAGTCCCAGCATTTT. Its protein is CASRLRMGRGNQSQHF. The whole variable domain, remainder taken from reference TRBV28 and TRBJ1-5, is DVKVTQSSRYLVKRTGEKVFLECVQDMDHENMFWYRQDPGLGLRLIYFSYDVKMKEKGDIPEGYSVSREKKERFSLILESASTNQTSMYLCASRLRMGRGNQSQHFGDGTRLSIL.

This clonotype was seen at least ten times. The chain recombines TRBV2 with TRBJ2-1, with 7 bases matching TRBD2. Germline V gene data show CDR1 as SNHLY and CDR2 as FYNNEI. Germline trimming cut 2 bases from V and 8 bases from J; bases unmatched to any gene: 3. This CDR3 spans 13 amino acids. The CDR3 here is CASSERGGHEQFF. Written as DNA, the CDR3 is TGTGCCAGCAGTGAAAGGGGAGGGCATGAGCAGTTCTTC. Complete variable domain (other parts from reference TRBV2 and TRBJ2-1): EPEVTQTPSHQVTQMGQEVILRCVPISNHLYFYWYRQILGQKVEFLVSFYNNEISEKSEIFDDQFSVERPDGSNFTLKIRSTKLEDSAMYFCASSERGGHEQFFGPGTRLTVL.

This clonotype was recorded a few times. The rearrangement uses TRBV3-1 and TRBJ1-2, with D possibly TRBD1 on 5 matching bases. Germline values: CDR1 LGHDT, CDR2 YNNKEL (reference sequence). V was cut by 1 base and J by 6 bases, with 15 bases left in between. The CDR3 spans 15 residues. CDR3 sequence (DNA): TGTGCCAGCAGCCAAGCAGACAAGGGGAGAGATGGCTACACCTTC. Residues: CASSQADKGRDGYTF.

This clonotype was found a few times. The CDR3 region has the DNA TGTGCCAGCAGTGACCTCAGGGCGAAGGGCGAGCAGTACTTC. It codes for CASSDLRAKGEQYF. The rearrangement uses TRBV6-1 and TRBJ2-7; the D gene is possibly TRBD1 (5 bases). V was cut by 3 bases and J by 6 bases, with 15 bases left in between. Germline values: CDR1 MNHNS, CDR2 SASEGT. The CDR3 length is 14 residues.

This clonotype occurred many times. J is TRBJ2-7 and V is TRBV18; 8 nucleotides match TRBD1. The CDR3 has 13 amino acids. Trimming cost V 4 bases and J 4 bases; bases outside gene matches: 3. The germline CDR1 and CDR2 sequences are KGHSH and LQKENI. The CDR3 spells CASSRTGGYEQYF. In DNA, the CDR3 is TGTGCCAGCTCACGCACAGGGGGATACGAGCAGTACTTC.

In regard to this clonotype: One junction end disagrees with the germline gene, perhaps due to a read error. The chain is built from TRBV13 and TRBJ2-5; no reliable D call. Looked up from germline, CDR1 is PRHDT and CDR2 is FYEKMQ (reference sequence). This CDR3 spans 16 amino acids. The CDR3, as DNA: TGCGCCAGCAGCCAAGAGTCGCCAGACTTCCAAGAGACCCAGTACTTC. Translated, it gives CASSQESPDFQETQYF. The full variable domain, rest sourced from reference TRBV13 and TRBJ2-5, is AAGVIQSPRHLIKEKRETATLKCYPIPRHDTVYWYQQGPGQDPQFLISFYEKMQSDKGSIPDRFSAQQFSDYHSELNMSSLELGDSALYFCASSQESPDFQETQYFGPGTRLLVL.

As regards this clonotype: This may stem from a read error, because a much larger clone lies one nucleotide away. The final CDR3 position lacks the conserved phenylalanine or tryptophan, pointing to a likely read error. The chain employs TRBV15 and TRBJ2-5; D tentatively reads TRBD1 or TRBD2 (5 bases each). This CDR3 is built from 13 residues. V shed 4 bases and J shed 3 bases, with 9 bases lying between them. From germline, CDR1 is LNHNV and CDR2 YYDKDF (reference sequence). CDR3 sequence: CATSTGPKETQYS. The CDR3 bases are TGTGCCACCAGCACGGGGCCGAAAGAGACCCAGTACTCC.

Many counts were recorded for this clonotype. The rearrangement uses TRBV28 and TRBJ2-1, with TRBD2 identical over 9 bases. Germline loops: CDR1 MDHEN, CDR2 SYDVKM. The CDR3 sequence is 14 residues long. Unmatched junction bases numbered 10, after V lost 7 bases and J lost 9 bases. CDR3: CASKPRLAVGEQFF. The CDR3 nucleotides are TGTGCCAGCAAGCCTCGACTAGCGGTAGGTGAGCAGTTCTTC.

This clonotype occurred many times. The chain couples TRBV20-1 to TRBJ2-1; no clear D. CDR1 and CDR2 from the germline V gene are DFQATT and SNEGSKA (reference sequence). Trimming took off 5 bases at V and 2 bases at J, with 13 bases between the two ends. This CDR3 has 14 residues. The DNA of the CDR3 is TGCAGTGCTTCCTGGCGCTCGACCTACAATGAGCAGTTCTTC. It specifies CSASWRSTYNEQFF.

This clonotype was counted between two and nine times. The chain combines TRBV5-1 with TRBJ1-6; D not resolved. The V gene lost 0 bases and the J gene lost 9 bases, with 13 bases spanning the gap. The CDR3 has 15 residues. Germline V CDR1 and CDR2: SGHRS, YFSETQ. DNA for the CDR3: TGCGCCAGCAGCTTGGAGACTGACGGGAGTTCACCCCTCCACTTT. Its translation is CASSLETDGSSPLHF.

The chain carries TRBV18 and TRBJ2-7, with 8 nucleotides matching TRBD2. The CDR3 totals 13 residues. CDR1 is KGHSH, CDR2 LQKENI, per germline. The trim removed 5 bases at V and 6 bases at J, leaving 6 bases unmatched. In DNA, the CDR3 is TGTGCCAGCTCAAACCAACGGGGGGGCGAGCAGTACTTC. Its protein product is CASSNQRGGEQYF. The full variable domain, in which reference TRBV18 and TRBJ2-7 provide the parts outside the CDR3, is NAGVMQNPRHLVRRRGQEARLRCSPMKGHSHVYWYRQLPEEGLKFMVYLQKENIIDESGMPKERFSAEFPKEGPSILRIQQVVRGDSAAYFCASSNQRGGEQYFGPGTRLTVT.

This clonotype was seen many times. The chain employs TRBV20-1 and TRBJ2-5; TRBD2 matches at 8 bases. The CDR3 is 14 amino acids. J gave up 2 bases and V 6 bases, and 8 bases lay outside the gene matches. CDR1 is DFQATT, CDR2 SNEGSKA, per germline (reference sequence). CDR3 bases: TGCAGTGCAGTACCTACTAGCGGACAAGAGACCCAGTACTTC. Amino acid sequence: CSAVPTSGQETQYF.